The rows below give T cell receptor beta chains drawn from one sample of a study of regulatory T cells in long-lasting Graves disease. TCRdb recomputed calls from the multiplex PCR reads with MiXCR, one row per CDR3 protein. The table lists about 470,000 distinct CDR3 sequences, less than 25% of them singletons, with 7% to 9.5% in the top ten. Sequencing used peripheral blood mononuclear cells (PBMCs), obtained when the disease was refractory, from a patient treated with antithyroid drugs. These receptor sequences come from a female donor with Graves disease. Both conserved end residues are part of each CDR3. D genes are given only for firm matches. Size tells how often a clone was seen (once, few, many) or the class of an expanded clone, and some rows leave it out.

>TRBJ2-5|TRBV28|many|.
TGTGCCAGCAGTTTAGTGGGGGGCATTGAGACCCAGTACTTC
CASSLVGGIETQYF
>TRBJ2-2|TRBV6-1|many|TRBD1
TGTGCCACAAACCGTGGGGTTTGGGACAGCACGAACACCGGGGAGCTGTTTTTT
CATNRGVWDSTNTGELFF
>TRBJ2-2|TRBV9|.|.
TGTGCCAGCAGCGCTGTTAGCGACAGCACCGGGGAGCTGTTTTTT
CASSAVSDSTGELFF
>TRBJ2-2|TRBV5-1|.|.
TGCGCCAGCAGCTTAATCCAGAGGGCGGTCACCGGGGAGCTGTTTTTT
CASSLIQRAVTGELFF
>TRBJ2-3|TRBV6-2/TRBV6-3|few|.
TGTGCCAGCAGTGATGGGAGGCATACACCTACGCAGTATTTT
CASSDGRHTPTQYF
>TRBJ2-2|TRBV27|.|.
TGTGCCAGCTTAGCAGGACCGAACACCGGGGAGCTGTTTTTT
CASLAGPNTGELFF
>TRBJ2-7|TRBV14|.|.
TGTGCCAGCAGCCAGGGGACTCTTTACGAGCAGTACTTC
CASSQGTLYEQYF
>TRBJ1-1|TRBV19|few|TRBD1
TGTGCCAGTAGTATTTCAGACAGGGCTTTACTAATGAACACTGAAGCTTTCTTT
CASSISDRALLMNTEAFF
>TRBJ2-7|TRBV20-1|many|.
TGCAATGCTTCCCCACTAACCTCGGGGTACGAGCAGTACTTC
CNASPLTSGYEQYF
>TRBJ1-4|TRBV12-3/TRBV12-4|once|.
TGTGCCAGCACCTCCCGGCCATCTAATGAAAAACTGTTTTTT
CASTSRPSNEKLFF
>TRBJ2-5|TRBV28|few|TRBD2
TGTGCCAGCAGCCCGATTGAGCTAGCGGGAGTCTGGAAAGAGACCCAGTACTTC
CASSPIELAGVWKETQYF
>TRBJ1-1|TRBV28|many|.
TGTGCCAGCAGTCGCAGGGTGGGAGCTTTCTTT
CASSRRVGAFF
>TRBJ1-6|TRBV27|.|TRBD1
TGTGCCAGCAGTCCCAGGACAGGGTCCAGTAATTCACCCCTCCACTTT
CASSPRTGSSNSPLHF
>TRBJ2-5|TRBV18|many|TRBD1
TGTGCCAGCTCGGACAGGGGAGTGGCCCAGTACTTC
CASSDRGVAQYF
>TRBJ2-1|TRBV27|once|TRBD2
TGTGCCAGCAGTCTAACTAGCGGGAGCCTCAATGAGCAGTTCTTC
CASSLTSGSLNEQFF
>TRBJ2-7|TRBV6-1|many|.
TGTGCCAGCAGTCACGACGGAAACTCCTACGAGCAGTACTTC
CASSHDGNSYEQYF
>TRBJ1-1|TRBV7-9|few|.
TGTGCCAGCAGAATAAACACTGAAGCTTTCTTT
CASRINTEAFF
>TRBJ2-7|TRBV28|many|.
TGTGCCAGCAGCCGCATTTCGGAACCACACCGGGCTTACGAGCAGTACTTC
CASSRISEPHRAYEQYF
>TRBJ1-4|TRBV7-9|many|TRBD1
TGTGCCAGCAGCTTCGGACAGGGGGAAAAACTGTTTTTT
CASSFGQGEKLFF
>TRBJ2-5|TRBV6-4|.|.
TGTGCCAGCAGTTACTCGACAGGCCAGGGAAAGGGAGAGACCCAGTACTTC
CASSYSTGQGKGETQYF
>TRBJ2-2|TRBV12-3/TRBV12-4|many|.
TGTGCCAGCAGTACGGGATACACCGGGGAGCTGTTTTTT
CASSTGYTGELFF
>TRBJ1-2|TRBV25-1|.|.
TGTGCCAGCAGTGAGCCGGGAACACCACCGGGCTACACCTTC
CASSEPGTPPGYTF
>TRBJ1-5|TRBV24-1|.|.
TGTGCCACCAGTGGGGGCAGCTATAGCAATCAGCCCCAGCATTTT
CATSGGSYSNQPQHF
>TRBJ2-6|TRBV7-3|.|.
TGTGCCAGCAGCTCGGCGACCCCCGCGGGAGGGGCCAACGTCCTGACTTTC
CASSSATPAGGANVLTF
>TRBJ2-7|TRBV5-1|few|.
TGCGCCAGCAGCACGGGGGTGGGGCAGGGGTCCTACGAGCAGTACTTC
CASSTGVGQGSYEQYF
>TRBJ1-2|TRBV29-1|.|.
TGCAGCGTTGATTTCGGCAGGGTGGGATATGGCTACACCTTC
CSVDFGRVGYGYTF
>TRBJ2-7|TRBV2|.|.
TGTGCCAGCAGTGAATCGGCGGGTCAGCCCTACGAGCAGTACTTC
CASSESAGQPYEQYF
>TRBJ2-5|TRBV5-4|.|TRBD1
TGTGCCAGCAGTCACACCGGGACAGCTCAAGAGACCCAGTACTTC
CASSHTGTAQETQYF
>TRBJ2-7|TRBV28|.|TRBD1
TGTGCCAGCGAGGGCAGGGGGAGCGACTACGAGCAGTACTTC
CASEGRGSDYEQYF
>TRBJ1-1|TRBV18|many|.
TGTGCCAGCTCACCGGCTGGCTCCCGCACTGAAGCTTTCTTT
CASSPAGSRTEAFF
>TRBJ2-3|TRBV12-3/TRBV12-4|.|.
TGTGCCAGCAGTATGCTCCAGGGTACGCAGTATTTT
CASSMLQGTQYF
>TRBJ2-5|TRBV12-3/TRBV12-4|many|TRBD2
TGTGCCAGTAAATATAGGGAGGGGGAGACCCAGTACTTC
CASKYREGETQYF
>TRBJ2-5|TRBV7-9|once|TRBD2
TGTGCCAGCAGCTTTTCATCGGGAGGCTTCCAAGAGACCCAGTACTTC
CASSFSSGGFQETQYF
>TRBJ1-4|TRBV5-1|.|TRBD1
TGCGCCAGCAGCATTCGTGGGACAGGGGTCGGGAATGAAAAACTGTTTTTT
CASSIRGTGVGNEKLFF
>TRBJ1-2|TRBV19|few|.
TGTGCCAGTAGTACCCCCGGAGGGAACTATGGCTACACCTTC
CASSTPGGNYGYTF
>TRBJ2-7|TRBV27|.|.
TGTGCCAGCAGTTTTTTGGACGGGATCCGCTACGAGCAGTACTTC
CASSFLDGIRYEQYF
>TRBJ2-5|TRBV27|many|TRBD1
TGTGCCAGCAACTCCCTGGACAGGGTCGGGGAGACCCAGTACTTC
CASNSLDRVGETQYF
>TRBJ2-5|TRBV25-1|many|.
TGTGCCAGCAGTGAACCGACATTCAAGACCCAGTACTTC
CASSEPTFKTQYF
>TRBJ2-1|TRBV7-3|.|.
TGTGCCAGCAGCTTAACAGGGGGTTGGGATGAGCAGTTCTTC
CASSLTGGWDEQFF
>TRBJ1-5|TRBV6-1|few|.
TGTGCCAGCAGCGTTCCCAGTGGAGGGTCCAATCAGCCCCAGCATTTT
CASSVPSGGSNQPQHF
>TRBJ1-5|TRBV28|many|.
TGTGCCAGCAGTTCGCCGGGGACCGCTCAGCCCCAGCATTTT
CASSSPGTAQPQHF
>TRBJ2-7|TRBV15|many|TRBD1
TGTGCCACCAGCAGCCTGGACAGGCAATCCTACGAGCAGTACTTC
CATSSLDRQSYEQYF
>TRBJ2-7|TRBV27|.|.
TGTGCCAGCAGTTCAGGGGTCGACGGCTCCTACGAGCAGTACTTC
CASSSGVDGSYEQYF
>TRBJ2-7|TRBV9|few|.
TGTGCCAGCAGCGTAGCTACCGGGGGGCGGCAGTACTTC
CASSVATGGRQYF
>TRBJ1-1|TRBV6-2/TRBV6-3|.|TRBD1
TGTGCCGGTGGGACAGGGATGAGCACTGAAGCTTTCTTT
CAGGTGMSTEAFF
>TRBJ2-1|TRBV19|.|TRBD2
TGTGCCAGTAGTGTGATAGCGGGAGATTTCGGAGAGCAGTTCTTC
CASSVIAGDFGEQFF
>TRBJ1-3|TRBV18|few|.
TGTGCCAGCTCAATTACACCGAGCTCTGGAAACACCATATATTTT
CASSITPSSGNTIYF
>TRBJ1-5|TRBV6-1|few|.
TGTGCCAGCAGTATGGGGGGGGTAGTTCTTCAGCCCCAGCATTTT
CASSMGGVVLQPQHF
>TRBJ2-6|TRBV30|.|.
TGTGCCTGCCAAAGGCCCCACTCTGGGGCCAACGTCCTGACTTTC
CACQRPHSGANVLTF
>TRBJ1-1|TRBV6-1|.|.
TGTGCCAGCAGTGAAGCCGGCAGGCTGGAAGCTTTCTTT
CASSEAGRLEAFF
>TRBJ1-2|TRBV7-9|few|.
TGTGCCAGCAGCTTAGCAGGGCTAAACTATGGCTACACCTTC
CASSLAGLNYGYTF
>TRBJ2-4|TRBV6-1|many|.
TGTGCCAGCAGTGAAAGGGAGGCACTAGCCAAAAACATTCAGTACTTC
CASSEREALAKNIQYF
>TRBJ2-7|TRBV6-1|many|TRBD1
TGTGCCAGCAGCCAAGGGACAGGGAATAATACGAGGCAGTACTTC
CASSQGTGNNTRQYF